Described below is a single T cell receptor beta chain sequence and its context. Some clones are missing from TCRdb's copy, which holds only in-frame ones; the method was immunoSEQ multiplex PCR. The repertoire holds a few hundred thousand clones, with around nine tenths as singletons. The sample belongs to a study of blood T cell repertoires in COVID-19. The CDR3 extends over 16 amino acids. Germline V gene lookup returns CDR1 MGHRA and CDR2 YSYEKL. V lost 1 base, J lost 8 bases, and 8 bases stayed unmatched. The sample was PBMCs or T cells enriched from blood (not recorded which). This receptor was identified in a woman aged 55-69 years who had recovered from COVID-19. V and J are TRBV4-1 and TRBJ1-4, with 9 bases lining up with TRBD1. CDR3 protein: CASSQGVGTGYEKLFF. The CDR3 DNA follows: TGCGCCAGCAGCCAAGGGGTGGGGACAGGGTACGAAAAACTGTTTTTT.